This T cell receptor beta chain was obtained from a study of T cells after yellow fever vaccination. Whole-study results and caveats: The presence of abundant clonotypes contaminating from the bulk population was possible in FACS-sorted repertoires. At under 97% for CD4 and about 87% for CD8, most primary-vaccination clones showed up again after the booster. CD4 and CD8 compartments shared a small share of clonotypes, likely from convergent recombination.

Note on this clonotype: Its antigen is as yet unknown.

Conversion of TCR transcripts into cDNA relied on 5'RACE template switching, which added a universal primer site and UMIs. MiXCR, run by TCRdb on the 5' RACE reads, gives a single entry per CDR3 protein. The table records 300,000 or so distinct CDR3 sequences, 8.5% to 10% of them present only once. V was cut by 5 bases and J by 7 bases, with 17 bases left in between. CDR1 and CDR2 (germline): ENHRY, SYGVKD. This CDR3 comprises 15 residues. This material consisted of CD4+ T cells sorted from PBMCs, taken 5 days after the yellow fever booster vaccination. The sequence was collected from a man aged 18-30 years who received the YFV17D yellow fever vaccine. V is TRBV10-3 and J is TRBJ2-2, with D possibly TRBD2 on 7 matching bases. The CDR3 DNA is TGTGCCATCAGTCCCCTGGGGGGGCAAGTCGGGGAGCTGTTTTTT. Protein: CAISPLGGQVGELFF.